A selection of T cell receptor beta chains follows, all from one sample in a study of read filtering for tumor transcriptome and immune sequencing. TCRdb used MiXCR to reprocess the reads, holding one entry per CDR3 protein. The sample includes 75,000 to 95,000 distinct CDR3 sequences, more than 9% of them seen just once. The sample was a population of CD138-negative cells sorted from bone marrow. Source of these receptors: a donor aged 40 or over with multiple myeloma. The CDR3 runs from the conserved cysteine through the conserved F or W. The D gene is left open where the match is weak. Where a row states a size, it is once, few, many or the class of an expanded clone; other rows omit it.

size	V	J	D	DNA	CDR3
.	TRBV18	TRBJ2-2	.	TGTGCCAGCTCACCACCGCACTACACCGGGGAGCTGTTTTTT	CASSPPHYTGELFF
many	TRBV5-1	TRBJ2-1	TRBD1	TGCGCCAGCAGCCTGCCGGCTACCGGGACAGGGGGCGATGAGCAGTTCTTC	CASSLPATGTGGDEQFF
few	TRBV5-1	TRBJ1-1	.	TGCGCCAGCAGCTCCCAAGAAAGCACTGAAGCTTTCTTT	CASSSQESTEAFF
many	TRBV5-1	TRBJ1-2	TRBD1	TGCGCCAGCAGCTCGGGACAGGGAGCTAACTATGGCTACACCTTC	CASSSGQGANYGYTF
many	TRBV20-1	TRBJ2-1	.	TGCAGTGCTCCTAGGACGGACCAGCAGTTCTTC	CSAPRTDQQFF
many	TRBV7-9	TRBJ2-2	TRBD2	TGTGCCAGCAGGGATCTAGCGGGGGACACCGGGGAGCTGTTTTTT	CASRDLAGDTGELFF
many	TRBV29-1	TRBJ2-6	.	TGCAGCGTTGGAGGCCACGGGCAGGCGGACTCTGGGGCCGACGTCCTGACTTTC	CSVGGHGQADSGADVLTF
many	TRBV5-1	TRBJ2-1	TRBD1	TGCGCCAGCAGCTCGACAGGGGTAAATGAGCAGTTCTTC	CASSSTGVNEQFF
few	TRBV5-5	TRBJ2-7	TRBD2	TGTGCCAGCAGCGACCGACTAGCGGGAGCGTACGAGCAGTACTTC	CASSDRLAGAYEQYF
.	TRBV29-1	TRBJ1-5	TRBD1	TGCAGCGTTGCAGGGGGGGGTCAGCCCCAGCATTTT	CSVAGGGQPQHF
.	TRBV7-6	TRBJ2-3	TRBD1	TGTGCCAGCAGCAACCGACAGGGTCGCACAGATACGCAGTATTTT	CASSNRQGRTDTQYF
many	TRBV5-1	TRBJ2-1	TRBD2	TGCGCCAGCAGCTTGGGGACTAGCGGATCCATGCAGTTCTTC	CASSLGTSGSMQFF
many	TRBV7-9	TRBJ2-1	TRBD2	TGTGCCAGCAGCGAGAGCGGGAGTGCCAATGAGCAGTTCTTC	CASSESGSANEQFF
many	TRBV28	TRBJ1-2	.	TGTGCCAGCAGTTTCCAGGGGTCCCGCTATGGCTACACCTTC	CASSFQGSRYGYTF
many	TRBV7-3	TRBJ2-7	.	TGTGCCAGCAGCTTAACGCCGTCCTACGAGCAGTACTTC	CASSLTPSYEQYF
few	TRBV11-2	TRBJ1-5	.	TGTGCCAGCAGCTTGAAAGGCAATCAGCCCCAGCATTTT	CASSLKGNQPQHF
many	TRBV20-1	TRBJ1-1	.	TGCAGTGCTTACGCGGGAGGCACTGAAGCTTTCTTT	CSAYAGGTEAFF
.	TRBV2	TRBJ2-5	.	TGTGCCAGCAGTGGAGGCCCCGACCAGGGATCAGAGACCCAGTACTTC	CASSGGPDQGSETQYF
.	TRBV6-6	TRBJ2-7	TRBD2	TGTGCCAGCAGTAGCGGGAAGGACGAGCAGTACTTC	CASSSGKDEQYF
.	TRBV19	TRBJ1-5	.	TGTGCCAGCCATGGGGGAGGATTGGGACGGATTAGCAATCAGCCCCAGCATTTT	CASHGGGLGRISNQPQHF
many	TRBV5-1	TRBJ2-5	.	TGCGCCAGCAGCGCCGGAGGGGTACAAGAGACCCAGTACTTC	CASSAGGVQETQYF
many	TRBV7-8	TRBJ1-3	.	TGTGCCAGCAGCCCCGAATTACAGGGCTACTCTGGAAACACCATATATTTT	CASSPELQGYSGNTIYF
.	TRBV20-1	TRBJ2-7	TRBD2	TGCAGTGCTAGGACCGTAGCGGGAGGGCCCGTCGAGCAGTACTTC	CSARTVAGGPVEQYF
many	TRBV7-9	TRBJ1-1	.	TGTGCCAGCAGCAAGGAGGGGCTGCAAGCTTTCTTT	CASSKEGLQAFF
many	TRBV29-1	TRBJ2-5	.	TGCAGCGTTGAACAGGTCGGAGAGACCCAGTACTTC	CSVEQVGETQYF
many	TRBV11-3	TRBJ1-1	TRBD1	TGTGCCAGCAGCTCCGCAGGGGGCCTGGCTGAAGCTTTCTTT	CASSSAGGLAEAFF
many	TRBV29-1	TRBJ2-1	.	TGCAGCGTGACCCTCAACAGCGATGAGCAGTTCTTC	CSVTLNSDEQFF
many	TRBV6-6	TRBJ2-7	.	TGTGCCAGCAGTCCGGGGACGCGGGGCTACGAGCAGTACTTC	CASSPGTRGYEQYF
.	TRBV5-1	TRBJ2-3	.	TGCGCCAGCGGCCCAAGTCCGGGAGCCACAGATACGCAGTATTTT	CASGPSPGATDTQYF
many	TRBV11-2	TRBJ2-1	TRBD1	TGTGCCAGCAGCTTAGATCCAGGGGGCCACAATGAGCAGTTCTTC	CASSLDPGGHNEQFF
.	TRBV7-3	TRBJ2-3	.	TGTGCCAGCAGCCCCTTTGGGGATACGCAGTATTTT	CASSPFGDTQYF
.	TRBV28	TRBJ1-1	.	TGTGCCAGCAGTTTAATGATCAACGAAGCTTTCTTT	CASSLMINEAFF
.	TRBV10-3	TRBJ1-2	.	TGTGCCATCAGTCGACGGATAGACTATGGCTACACCTTC	CAISRRIDYGYTF
many	TRBV5-1	TRBJ1-1	.	TGTGCCAGCAGCTTAGATGGGGGCAACACTGAAGCTTTCTTT	CASSLDGGNTEAFF
many	TRBV7-9	TRBJ2-7	.	TGTGCCAGCAGCTCTATGGGGATCTTGTACGAGCAGTACTTC	CASSSMGILYEQYF
many	TRBV20-1	TRBJ2-7	TRBD1	TGCAGTGCTGCAAATCCAGGGGGCGGTTCGCACGAGCAGTACTTC	CSAANPGGGSHEQYF
many	TRBV5-1	TRBJ2-2	.	TGCGCCAGCAGCTTGTTTTCTGGGGAGCTGTTTTTT	CASSLFSGELFF
many	TRBV7-9	TRBJ2-1	.	TGTGCCAGCAGCTTAGAGGCCCCGTCCTACAATGAGCAGTTCTTC	CASSLEAPSYNEQFF
few	TRBV20-1	TRBJ1-5	TRBD1	TGCAGTGCTTCCGACTTTACAGGGGGCAATCAGCCCCAGCATTTT	CSASDFTGGNQPQHF
many	TRBV14	TRBJ2-1	.	TGTGCCAGCAGCCTTATTCAGGGGGGACGGATCAATGAGCAGTTCTTC	CASSLIQGGRINEQFF
many	TRBV11-2	TRBJ2-3	.	TGTGCCAGCAGCTATACCGGGAGCTGGGGCACAGATACGCAGTATTTT	CASSYTGSWGTDTQYF
few	TRBV20-1	TRBJ2-1	TRBD2	TGCAGTGCAACCCCAGGGGGGCGGGAGGGGCATGAGCAGTTCTTC	CSATPGGREGHEQFF
many	TRBV24-1	TRBJ2-7	.	TGTGCCACCAGTGGCCTGACCTACGAGCAGTACTTC	CATSGLTYEQYF
few	TRBV6-6	TRBJ1-2	TRBD1	TGTGCCAGCAGTGGGGGGACAGGGCAAGGAGGCTACACCTTC	CASSGGTGQGGYTF
many	TRBV7-2	TRBJ2-7	.	TGTGCCAGCAGCTCCGCCCGGATGGCCTACGAGCAGTACTTC	CASSSARMAYEQYF
many	TRBV12-3/TRBV12-4	TRBJ1-5	.	TGTGCCAGCAGTTCTAGTCAGAATAGCAATCAGCCCCAGCATTTT	CASSSSQNSNQPQHF
many	TRBV7-9	TRBJ2-2	.	TGTGCCAGCGGCGGGGAGCTGTTTTTT	CASGGELFF
.	TRBV27	TRBJ1-1	TRBD1	TGTGCCAGCAGTCCCGGGACAGGGGGCAGTTACACTGAAGCTTTCTTT	CASSPGTGGSYTEAFF
many	TRBV24-1	TRBJ2-2	.	TGTGCCACCAGTGATGGGGGGAGATTCGGGGAGCTGTTTTTT	CATSDGGRFGELFF
many	TRBV20-1	TRBJ2-1	.	TGCAGTGCTAGAGATGCGGGGGGGACAGGTGAGCAGTTCTTC	CSARDAGGTGEQFF
many	TRBV12-3/TRBV12-4	TRBJ1-5	TRBD1	TGTGCCAGCAGTTATACAGGGGGAGGCAATCAGCCCCAGCATTTT	CASSYTGGGNQPQHF
few	TRBV7-9	TRBJ2-3	TRBD2	TGTGCCACCCGGGGGGGGTTTAGCACAGATACGCAGTATTTT	CATRGGFSTDTQYF
many	TRBV7-2	TRBJ2-1	.	TGTGCCAGCAGCTTATATCTAGAGCAGTTCTTC	CASSLYLEQFF
many	TRBV5-1	TRBJ2-1	TRBD1	TGCGCCAGTGCGGGACAGGGATACAATGAGCAGTTCTTC	CASAGQGYNEQFF
.	TRBV29-1	TRBJ2-7	TRBD2	TGCAGCGTTGTGGCGGGAGGCCCTGAAAGCTCCTACGAGCAGTACTTC	CSVVAGGPESSYEQYF
many	TRBV7-9	TRBJ1-2	.	TGTGCCAGCAGCTCAGAACAGGTTGGGGCTAACTATGGCTACACCTTC	CASSSEQVGANYGYTF
many	TRBV2	TRBJ2-3	.	TGTGCCAGCAGGCAGGGGCTCACAGATACGCAGTATTTT	CASRQGLTDTQYF
many	TRBV2	TRBJ2-5	TRBD1	TGTGCCAGCAGTGGCCCGGACAGGGGCACGACCCAGTACTTC	CASSGPDRGTTQYF
many	TRBV19	TRBJ2-5	.	TGTGCCAGTAGTACAGGGAGGGAGACCCAGTACTTC	CASSTGRETQYF
.	TRBV28	TRBJ2-3	.	TGTGCCAGCAGTTTATCTGGAGGACCCACGCAGTATTTT	CASSLSGGPTQYF